This T cell receptor beta chain stems from a study of PD-1 blockade in mismatch repair-deficient tumors. The CDR3 has 13 residues. V lost 2 bases and J lost 12, with 17 bases in between. Germline V CDR1 and CDR2: MNHEY, SVGAGI. Data came from immunoSEQ multiplex PCR; TCRdb stores just in-frame clones and leaves some out. The repertoire holds about 110,000 clones, with around three quarters as singletons. The chain carries TRBV6-5 and TRBJ2-7, with D possibly TRBD1 on 6 matching bases. The sequencing used peripheral blood, collected around 60 weeks after starting pembrolizumab. The source is an adult with mismatch repair-deficient cancer. The CDR3 loop is CASSYGRGNPPYF. The CDR3 DNA reads as TGTGCCAGCAGTTACGGTAGGGGGAACCCCCCGTACTTC.